Following are 3 T cell receptor beta chains from one sample sequenced in a study of molecular identifiers for immune sequencing clone quantification. From the PCR reads, TCRdb called clonotypes with MiXCR, one entry per CDR3 protein. The sample holds 65,000 or so distinct CDR3 sequences, 18% seen once. The sample consisted of naive CD8+ T cells from blood, with Jurkat cell RNA spiked in. Subset of the sample: FACS-sorted CD8+CD4-CCR7+CD45RA+ naive T cells. The receptor source for this set is a human donor in good health. Some libraries in this study had Jurkat cell RNA spiked in.

This clonotype was recorded at least ten times. The J gene is TRBJ2-7, the V gene TRBV4-3; D ambiguous. CDR1 is LGHNA, CDR2 YSLEER, per germline. The V gene lost 9 bases and the J gene lost 6 bases, with 3 bases spanning the gap. CDR3 length: 8 amino acids. CDR3 nucleotide sequence: TGCGCCAGAGGCGAGCAGTACTTC. Residues: CARGEQYF.

This clonotype was recorded many times. V is TRBV7-9 and J is TRBJ1-1; 9 nucleotides match TRBD1. CDR3 length equals 15 residues. Per germline, CDR1 SEHNR and CDR2 FQNEAQ (reference sequence). Trimming removed 1 base from V and 3 bases from J; junction bases left unmatched: 3. The CDR3 reads CASSLETGGYTEAFF. CDR3 coding DNA: TGTGCCAGCAGCTTAGAGACAGGGGGATACACTGAAGCTTTCTTT.

For this clonotype: A much larger clone lies a single base off, so this may be a read error. The chain recombines TRBV19 with TRBJ1-5; D might be TRBD1 (5 bases). V shed 3 bases and J shed 6 bases, with 15 bases lying between them. Looked up from germline, CDR1 is LNHDA and CDR2 is SQIVND (reference sequence). CDR3 length: 15 residues. CDR3 region: CASSIRDGGSQPQHF. CDR3 nucleotide sequence: TGTGCCAGTAGTATCCGGGACGGAGGGAGTCAGCCCCAGCATTTT.